This TCR beta chain was documented in a study of blood T cell repertoires in COVID-19. Study background: Samples taken during acute and convalescent COVID-19 were collected in the United States, Italy and Spain. In each case, the material was cDNA or gDNA derived from T cells, B-cell-depleted T cells, or PBMCs.

The germline gives CDR1 MDHEN, CDR2 SYDVKM. V lost 8 bases to trimming and J lost 6 bases; unmatched junction nucleotides: 6. The CDR3 runs to 12 residues. Authors' methods: Amplifying reference gene primers gave estimates of nucleated cell counts. This table comes from immunoSEQ multiplex PCR, and its TCRdb copy is limited to in-frame clones, with some not included. The V and J calls and clone size come from that table; D and trimming were worked out from the DNA. In the table there are some 250,000 clones, about 88% of which are singletons. Seattle cases were enrolled at active infection and followed longitudinally.

The specimen was peripheral blood. The chain carries TRBV28 and TRBJ2-5, with TRBD1 identical over 7 bases. The origin of this receptor is a woman between 55 and 75 years old with COVID-19, enrolled during active disease. CDR3 residues: CASSGGLQTQYF. In DNA form, the CDR3 reads TGTGCCAGCTCAGGGGGTCTTCAGACCCAGTACTTC. The full variable domain, rest sourced from reference TRBV28 and TRBJ2-5, is DVKVTQSSRYLVKRTGEKVFLECVQDMDHENMFWYRQDPGLGLRLIYFSYDVKMKEKGDIPEGYSVSREKKERFSLILESASTNQTSMYLCASSGGLQTQYFGPGTRLLVL.